These 15 T cell receptor beta chains were sequenced from one sample in a study of shared clonotypes between healthy human individuals. Sequenced by immunoSEQ multiplex PCR; TCRdb stores in-frame clones only, minus some. The table shows roughly 500,000 clones, with 90% to 97% occurring only once. The sequencing sample was made of naive CD4+ T cells sorted from blood. Subset given: CD45RA+ positively selected. These receptors originate from a woman in her 30s in good health.

This clone was detected once. The chain combines TRBV5-1 with TRBJ2-2, with D unclear. V lost 0 bases and J 0 bases, leaving 6 bases between the germline ends. This CDR3 has 15 amino acids. CDR1 and CDR2 (germline): SGHRS, YFSETQ. CDR3 nucleotide sequence: TGCGCCAGCAGCTTGGGATATACGAACACCGGGGAGCTGTTTTTT. Protein product: CASSLGYTNTGELFF. Together with reference TRBV5-1 and TRBJ2-2, the CDR3 gives the full variable domain: KAGVTQTPRYLIKTRGQQVTLSCSPISGHRSVSWYQQTPGQGLQFLFEYFSETQRNKGNFPGRFSGRQFSNSRSEMNVSTLELGDSALYLCASSLGYTNTGELFFGEGSRLTVL.

In its sample, this clone was seen once. The chain recombines TRBV2 with TRBJ2-7, with 7 bases identical to TRBD1. The germline V gene has CDR1 SNHLY and CDR2 FYNNEI. The CDR3 extends over 15 amino acids. The ends lost 4 bases at V and 3 bases at J; junction bases unmatched: 9. CDR3 in amino acids: CASSARGQNNYEQYF. In DNA form, the CDR3 reads TGTGCCAGCAGTGCGAGGGGACAGAACAACTACGAGCAGTACTTC.

This clone occurred once. The V call is TRBV10-1, the J call TRBJ2-7; TRBD1 aligns across 9 bases. Trimming removed 3 bases from V and 1 base from J; junction bases left unmatched: 4. Germline lookup yields CDR1 WNHNN and CDR2 SYGVQD (reference sequence). This CDR3 comprises 15 residues. This CDR3 reads CASSDPGTGSYEQYF. The CDR3 DNA is TGCGCCAGCAGTGATCCCGGGACAGGGTCCTACGAGCAGTACTTC.

The CDR3, as DNA: TGTGCCAGCAGTGACCTGACAGGGGGCCGCCAGCCCCAGCATTTT. Protein product: CASSDLTGGRQPQHF. This chain links TRBV6-1 with TRBJ1-5; 10 bases line up with TRBD1. Germline values: CDR1 MNHNS, CDR2 SASEGT. The CDR3 consists of 15 residues. V dropped 3 bases and J dropped 7; count of bases not matched to a gene: 6.

The chain carries TRBV28 and TRBJ1-2, with 7 positions matching TRBD1. The CDR3 is 14 residues long. Germline V lookup: CDR1 MDHEN, CDR2 SYDVKM. Germline trimming cut 5 bases from V and 4 bases from J; bases unmatched to any gene: 7. This CDR3 reads CASSRQGVAYGYTF. CDR3 nucleotides: TGTGCCAGCAGTCGGCAGGGGGTAGCCTATGGCTACACCTTC.

The rearrangement uses TRBV5-4 and TRBJ2-1, with 7 bases lining up with TRBD2. CDR3 length: 17 amino acids. V gave up 3 bases and J gave up 0 bases; unmatched junction bases: 9. Germline CDR1 reads SGHNT; CDR2 reads YYREEE (reference sequence). CDR3 amino acids: CASSSKTSADSYNEQFF. For the CDR3, the DNA is TGTGCCAGCAGCTCTAAAACTAGCGCTGACTCCTACAATGAGCAGTTCTTC.

The chain joins TRBV19 to TRBJ2-3; 7 bases are a match to TRBD2. Trimming at V came to 6 bases and at J to 3 bases, leaving 3 bases not matched to a gene. The germline CDR1 and CDR2 sequences are LNHDA and SQIVND (reference sequence). This CDR3 region has 13 residues. CDR3 DNA sequence: TGTGCCAGTAGATGGGGGGGAACAGATACGCAGTATTTT. Protein: CASRWGGTDTQYF.

V is TRBV7-2 and J is TRBJ2-2; TRBD1 aligns across 9 bases. Germline lookup yields CDR1 SGHTA and CDR2 FQGNSA. This CDR3 has 16 amino acids. After removal of 3 bases from V and 1 base from J, the junction contained 3 bases not matched to a gene. In DNA, the CDR3 is TGTGCCAGCAGCTTGGGACAGGGTAGGAACACCGGGGAGCTGTTTTTT. Translating gives CASSLGQGRNTGELFF.

The gene calls are TRBV19 and TRBJ1-1; D is possibly TRBD1 (6 bases). Trimming took off 10 bases at V and 4 bases at J, with 16 bases between the two ends. Germline V gives CDR1 LNHDA, CDR2 SQIVND (reference sequence). The CDR3 loop spans 13 amino acids. The CDR3 sequence is CATKPGAGTEAFF. The CDR3 DNA follows: TGTGCCACAAAACCGGGGGCGGGCACTGAAGCTTTCTTT. Looking up the rest from reference TRBV19 and TRBJ1-1 gives the full variable domain: DGGITQSPKYLFRKEGQNVTLSCEQNLNHDAMYWYRQDPGQGLRLIYYSQIVNDFQKGDIAEGYSVSREKKESFPLTVTSAQKNPTAFYLCATKPGAGTEAFFGQGTRLTVV.

The gene calls are TRBV2 and TRBJ2-7; D is ambiguous. The CDR3 is made up of 13 amino acids. CDR1 and CDR2 (germline): SNHLY, FYNNEI. V lost 7 bases to trimming and J lost 3 bases, with 13 bases between them. The CDR3 DNA reads as TGTGCCAGCATGCCAGGCGAATTCTACGAGCAGTACTTC. Its translation: CASMPGEFYEQYF.

V is TRBV28 and J is TRBJ2-2; a weak D match, TRBD1 (5 bases). CDR3 length: 14 amino acids. V was trimmed by 5 bases and J by 5 bases, leaving 12 bases between them. Germline V gives CDR1 MDHEN, CDR2 SYDVKM. The chain's CDR3 is CASSGRERTGELFF. As DNA, the CDR3 is TGTGCCAGCAGTGGCAGGGAAAGGACCGGGGAGCTGTTTTTT.

The rearrangement joins TRBV5-1 to TRBJ1-2, with D possibly being TRBD1 (5 bases). The germline V gene has CDR1 SGHRS and CDR2 YFSETQ. The CDR3 contains 15 residues. Trimming removed 6 bases from V and 7 bases from J, with 22 bases in between. CDR3 sequence (DNA): TGCGCCAGCATGGTTGAAGACAGTGGCACGAGTGGCTACACCTTC. Translated: CASMVEDSGTSGYTF.

Remarks on this clone: The junction departs from the called germline gene at one end, perhaps through a read error. This chain connects TRBV5-1 to TRBJ2-3; D is possibly TRBD2 (6 bases). Germline V lookup: CDR1 SGHRS, CDR2 YFSETQ. The CDR3 runs 14 residues. CDR3 bases: TGCGCCAGCAGCTTCGGAGGGAACACAGATGCGCAGTATTTT. Translated: CASSFGGNTDAQYF.

This chain links TRBV14 with TRBJ1-1; possible D gene TRBD1, 5 bases. V lost 4 bases and J lost 0, with 6 bases in between. The CDR3 spans 13 residues. Germline V lookup: CDR1 SGHDN, CDR2 FVKESK. In DNA, the CDR3 is TGTGCCAGCAGCCTGACAGTGAACACTGAAGCTTTCTTT. It is translated as CASSLTVNTEAFF.

This clone was found once. This sequence joins TRBV11-1 and TRBJ2-1; D gene uncertain. This CDR3 has 14 amino acids. CDR1 is SGHAT and CDR2 is FQDESV in the germline V gene (reference sequence). V shed 2 bases and J shed 0 bases, with 5 bases lying between them. CDR3 DNA: TGTGCCAGCAGCTTAAGTAGCTCCTACAATGAGCAGTTCTTC. It specifies CASSLSSSYNEQFF.